The 22 T cell receptor beta chains reported below all come from one sample, sequenced in a study of identical twins. MiXCR, applied by TCRdb to the 5' RACE reads, yields one record per CDR3 protein. The repertoire includes 650,000 to 800,000 distinct CDR3 sequences, 8.6% of them detected once, and 0.75% to 1% sits in the top ten. This sample also belongs to another study, concerning yellow fever vaccine responses in identical twins.

The material sequenced was PBMCs. All receptors come from a woman between 18 and 29 years old in good health.

The J gene is TRBJ1-6, the V gene TRBV20-1; tentatively, D is TRBD1 (5 bases). Germline CDR1 and CDR2: DFQATT and SNEGSKA (reference sequence). The CDR3 runs to 16 residues. Trimming removed 1 base at V and 5 bases at J, with 15 bases between. In DNA form, the CDR3 reads TGCAGTGCTAGAGCAAGGACACCATCGGATAATTCACCCCTCCACTTT. Its translation: CSARARTPSDNSPLHF.

Many counts were recorded for this clonotype. The rearrangement joins TRBV5-6 to TRBJ2-1; D is uncertain. The CDR3 loop spans 14 amino acids. Trimming left V 0 bases short and J 3 bases short, with 7 bases between. Germline lookup yields CDR1 SGHDT and CDR2 YYEEEE. For the CDR3, the DNA is TGTGCCAGCAGCTTGGGACCAAACTACAATGAGCAGTTCTTC. It translates to CASSLGPNYNEQFF.

This clonotype was detected a few times. The V and J genes are TRBV20-1 and TRBJ2-3, with D perhaps matching TRBD2 (6 bases). This CDR3 is built from 15 residues. Germline loops: CDR1 DFQATT, CDR2 SNEGSKA (reference sequence). Trimming took off 0 bases at V and 0 bases at J, with 10 bases between the two ends. The CDR3 here is CSARDVAVSTDTQYF. The CDR3 nucleotides are TGCAGTGCTAGAGATGTAGCGGTTAGCACAGATACGCAGTATTTT.

This clonotype was recorded many times. The V and J genes are TRBV6-6 and TRBJ2-7; D is perhaps TRBD2 (6 bases). V was trimmed by 2 bases and J by 4 bases, leaving 9 bases between them. This CDR3 comprises 13 residues. Looked up from germline, CDR1 is MNHNY and CDR2 is SVGAGI (reference sequence). CDR3 loop: CASSYQEGYEQYF. The CDR3 region has the DNA TGTGCCAGCAGTTACCAGGAGGGTTACGAGCAGTACTTC.

This clonotype turned up a few times. The chain recombines TRBV14 with TRBJ2-1; the D is unclear. Looked up from germline, CDR1 is SGHDN and CDR2 is FVKESK. The V and J ends lost 4 bases and 3 bases respectively, with 16 bases between them. This CDR3 has 16 amino acids. The DNA of the CDR3 is TGTGCCAGCAGCCTCCCCCCCACCTATAACTACAATGAGCAGTTCTTC. Protein product: CASSLPPTYNYNEQFF.

V usage is TRBV20-1 and J usage is TRBJ2-1, with a weak D call TRBD2 (6 bases). V gave up 5 bases and J gave up 0 bases, with 14 bases separating them. Germline values: CDR1 DFQATT, CDR2 SNEGSKA (reference sequence). The CDR3 runs 15 residues. The chain's CDR3 is CSAYSSASSYNEQFF. The CDR3 DNA sequence: TGCAGTGCTTACTCTAGCGCGAGCTCCTACAATGAGCAGTTCTTC.

The V and J genes are TRBV7-9 and TRBJ2-7; TRBD1 might be the D (6 bases). Germline-derived CDR1 and CDR2 are SEHNR and FQNEAQ (reference sequence). This CDR3 contains 15 residues. V gave up 4 bases and J gave up 2 bases, with 15 bases separating them. In nucleotides, the CDR3 is TGTGCCAGCAGCTCCCGGGACACGAAACCCTACGAGCAGTACTTC. It encodes CASSSRDTKPYEQYF.

This clonotype has more than one count but fewer than ten. The rearrangement joins TRBV11-2 to TRBJ1-6; D unresolved. CDR1 and CDR2 (germline): SGHAT, FQNNGV. The CDR3 is made up of 16 amino acids. V was cut by 4 bases and J by 10 bases, with 20 bases left in between. The CDR3 DNA sequence: TGTGCCAGCAGCTCAGTACTAGGGCTTTGGCGGTCACCCCTCCACTTT. This codes for CASSSVLGLWRSPLHF.

The chain couples TRBV11-2 to TRBJ2-3; D is ambiguous. V lost 4 bases to trimming and J lost 2 bases, with 16 bases between them. Germline V lookup: CDR1 SGHAT, CDR2 FQNNGV. The CDR3 spans 16 residues. The DNA of the CDR3 is TGTGCCAGCAGCTCCCCACCGGGTCGATACACAGATACGCAGTATTTT. It codes for CASSSPPGRYTDTQYF.

This chain joins TRBV10-1 and TRBJ2-2; 7 bases match TRBD1. The CDR3 is 13 amino acids. CDR1 is WNHNN and CDR2 is SYGVQD in the germline V gene (reference sequence). Trimming at V came to 4 bases and at J to 4 bases, leaving 0 bases not matched to a gene. Here the CDR3 reads CASSAGGTGELFF. The CDR3 region has the DNA TGCGCCAGCAGTGCAGGGGGCACCGGGGAGCTGTTTTTT.

This clonotype was picked up a small number of times. The V and J genes are TRBV11-2 and TRBJ2-2, with TRBD1 matching over 7 bases. Germline V lookup: CDR1 SGHAT, CDR2 FQNNGV. V shed 5 bases, J shed 8 bases, and the junction held 14 bases outside the gene matches. The CDR3 loop spans 16 amino acids. CDR3 protein: CASSPRTGPTWGELFF. As DNA, the CDR3 is TGTGCCAGCAGCCCCCGGACAGGACCAACGTGGGGGGAGCTGTTTTTT.

In nucleotides, the CDR3 is TGCGCCAGCAGCTGGGGGAGATACACACATACTCCTAGCACAGATACGCAGTATTTT. Its translation is CASSWGRYTHTPSTDTQYF. The rearrangement joins TRBV5-1 to TRBJ2-3, with D perhaps being TRBD1 or TRBD2 (5 bases each). The length of the CDR3 is 19 residues. V was shortened by 3 bases and J by 0 bases, with 23 bases between the two germline ends. Germline V gene lookup returns CDR1 SGHRS and CDR2 YFSETQ.

This clonotype appeared a few times. This chain uses TRBV20-1 with TRBJ2-3; 7 positions match TRBD2. This CDR3 has 16 residues. The trim removed 6 bases at V and 1 base at J, leaving 13 bases unmatched. From germline, CDR1 is DFQATT and CDR2 SNEGSKA (reference sequence). The CDR3 sequence is CSARGVGAGRTDTQYF. As DNA, the CDR3 is TGCAGTGCCCGGGGGGTAGGAGCGGGACGCACAGATACGCAGTATTTT.

The sample holds a few counts of this clonotype. The chain joins TRBV7-9 to TRBJ2-7, with TRBD2 identical over 7 bases. The J segment lost 0 bases and the V segment lost 2 bases, leaving 7 bases of the junction unmatched. The CDR3 loop spans 16 amino acids. Germline CDR1 SEHNR, CDR2 FQNEAQ (reference sequence). The CDR3 sequence: CASSLYPAGVSYEQYF. As DNA, the CDR3 is TGTGCCAGCAGCTTATACCCGGCGGGAGTCTCCTACGAGCAGTACTTC.

This clonotype has a count of ten or more. V usage is TRBV2 and J usage is TRBJ1-5, with a weak D call TRBD1 (5 bases). Germline values: CDR1 SNHLY, CDR2 FYNNEI. This CDR3 region has 12 residues. The V end was cut by 7 bases, the J end by 7 bases, with 11 bases between. The CDR3, as DNA: TGTGCCAGCAACCAGGGAGGACAGCCCCAGCATTTT. Protein product: CASNQGGQPQHF.

This clonotype was counted a few times. The chain has TRBV6-1 and TRBJ2-1; D is perhaps TRBD1 (6 bases). V was clipped by 7 bases and J by 10 bases, with 20 bases between them. Germline CDR1 and CDR2: MNHNS and SASEGT. This CDR3 comprises 14 residues. Written as DNA, the CDR3 is TGTGCCAGCACCCCGGGACAACATATTACGGAGCAGTTCTTC. Translation: CASTPGQHITEQFF.

This clonotype was seen only a few times. The chain combines TRBV3-1 with TRBJ2-7; perhaps TRBD2 as D (7 bases). From germline, CDR1 is LGHDT and CDR2 YNNKEL (reference sequence). Trimming left V 4 bases short and J 3 bases short, with 19 bases between. This CDR3 contains 16 residues. CDR3 residues: CASSPASRGGSYEQYF. Written as DNA, the CDR3 is TGTGCCAGCAGCCCGGCCTCTAGGGGGGGAAGCTACGAGCAGTACTTC.

This clonotype was found many times. This chain joins TRBV7-2 and TRBJ2-1; D is perhaps TRBD2 (5 bases). The CDR3 is 15 residues long. The V gene lost 2 bases and the J gene lost 7 bases, with 15 bases spanning the gap. Germline-derived CDR1 and CDR2 are SGHTA and FQGNSA. The DNA for the CDR3 is TGTGCCAGCAGCTTAATGGCCAGATCGGGGAATGAGCAGTTCTTC. Its protein is CASSLMARSGNEQFF.

V usage is TRBV2 and J usage is TRBJ2-7, with D tentatively TRBD1 (6 bases). CDR3 length equals 15 residues. Deletions cut 6 bases from V and 0 bases from J, with 15 bases between. CDR1 and CDR2 (germline): SNHLY, FYNNEI. The CDR3 nucleotides read TGTGCCAGCAGCGAGGGACACCTTTACTCCTACGAGCAGTACTTC. Translating it yields CASSEGHLYSYEQYF.

This rearrangement joins TRBV9 to TRBJ2-3; D is unresolved. The CDR3 is 13 residues long. V lost 2 bases, J lost 2 bases, and 6 bases lay in between. Germline V gives CDR1 SGDLS, CDR2 YYNGEE. The CDR3 bases are TGTGCCAGCAGCGTCAGGTACACAGATACGCAGTATTTT. This gives the protein CASSVRYTDTQYF.

This clonotype was counted many times. At one boundary the junction diverges from the germline segment, which might be a read error. The chain is built from TRBV7-7 and TRBJ2-5; 7 nucleotides align to TRBD2. CDR3 size: 14 residues. In germline, CDR1 is SSHAT, CDR2 FNYEAQ (reference sequence). The CDR3 DNA reads as TGTGCTAGCAGCCGCGGGACTACCCAAGAGACCCAGTACTTC. Translation gives CASSRGTTQETQYF.

This clonotype occurred a few times. Here the CDR3 omits its conserved ending phenylalanine or tryptophan, so a read error is the likely source. V and J are TRBV5-1 and TRBJ2-1; the D gene could be TRBD1 or TRBD2 (5 bases each). Trimming removed 0 bases at V and 0 bases at J, with 10 bases between. This CDR3 has 16 amino acids. Germline loops: CDR1 SGHRS, CDR2 YFSETQ. CDR3: CASSLGRGTSYNEQFS. CDR3 DNA sequence: TGCGCCAGCAGCTTGGGCCGAGGGACCTCCTACAATGAGCAGTTCTCC.